This T cell receptor beta chain was observed in a study of vaccination and CD4 T cells after COVID-19. Study in general: There were two doses of either BNT162b2 or mRNA-1273 vaccine given to participants.

Note on this clonotype: Antigen: not known.

This CDR3 region has 15 residues. V gave up 0 bases and J gave up 2 bases; unmatched junction bases: 2. In germline, CDR1 is KGHSH, CDR2 LQKENI. Stated treatment: approximately nine-day PBMC culture with coronavirus spike peptide pools or control peptides (ViraFEST assay). T cells were expanded with peptide pools, and expanded clonotypes were identified by TCR sequencing. The Oncomine TCR Beta short-read assay was what sequenced the DNA obtained from cultured CD4+ T cells. A single record per CDR3 protein comes from TCRdb applying MiXCR to the PCR reads. The data hold over 14,000 distinct CDR3 sequences, with more than 40% observed a single time.

The specimen sequenced was cultured CD4+ T cells from blood. The source is a human donor with COVID-19. The chain uses TRBV18 and TRBJ2-5, with 8 bases fitting TRBD2. The CDR3 sequence: CASSPPRGGQETQYF. CDR3 nucleotides: TGTGCCAGCTCACCACCCCGGGGGGGGCAAGAGACCCAGTACTTC.